A selection of T cell receptor beta chains follows, all from one sample in a study of shared clonotypes between healthy human individuals. TCRdb's table, derived via immunoSEQ multiplex PCR, lists solely in-frame clones and lacks some. The profile covers around 200,000 clones, with over 85% appearing a single time and 0.067% taken by the ten largest. Sequenced sample: naive CD4+ T cells sorted from blood. The receptors were sampled from a woman aged 25 to 39 in good health. The CDR3 runs from the conserved cysteine through the conserved F or W. A D gene is named only where the DNA matches it firmly. Size values are once, few and many counts, or a class for expanded clones, and some rows have none.

.,TRBV15,.,TRBJ1-3,TGTGCCACCAGCAGAGATTTGGGGTCCGGAAACACCATATATTTT,CATSRDLGSGNTIYF
TRBD1,TRBV19,.,TRBJ1-2,TGTGCCAGTGGCTCACCCGGGACAGGGGGCTTAAAGTATGGCTACACTTTC,CASGSPGTGGLKYGYTF
TRBD1,TRBV28,.,TRBJ1-2,TGTGCCAGCTCTACATGGGGACAGGGGTTGGGCGGCTACACCTTC,CASSTWGQGLGGYTF
.,TRBV5-1,once,TRBJ2-5,TGCGCCAGCAGCTTGGGTTTGGCTACGGAGACCCAGTACTTC,CASSLGLATETQYF
.,TRBV6-6,.,TRBJ2-5,TGTGCCAGCAGTCCACGTGGGGGACAAGAGACCCAGTACTTC,CASSPRGGQETQYF
TRBD2,TRBV4-1,few,TRBJ2-7,TGCGCCAGCAGCGACGGCCTAGCGGTTCCCTACGAGCAGTACTTC,CASSDGLAVPYEQYF
.,TRBV18,.,TRBJ2-5,TGTGCCAGCTCACCTGAATCACGGTCCAGGCAGTACTTC,CASSPESRSRQYF
.,TRBV7-9,.,TRBJ1-1,TGTGCCAGCAGCCACAATGTTGGGGCAGGGGCTAGCGCTGAAGCTTTCTTT,CASSHNVGAGASAEAFF
.,TRBV7-2,.,TRBJ2-7,TGTGCCAGCAGCTTAGGTGGTCCGTCAACCGCACGGCAGTACTTC,CASSLGGPSTARQYF
TRBD1,TRBV19,.,TRBJ2-7,TGTGCCAGTAGGGTTGGGACCGGGACAGGGCCCTACGAGCAGTACTTC,CASRVGTGTGPYEQYF
.,TRBV19,once,TRBJ2-7,TGTGCCAGTAGTATCTCGGTCTTCGCCTACGAGCAGTACTTC,CASSISVFAYEQYF
.,TRBV30,.,TRBJ1-4,TGTGCCGGGGGAAGGGCAGGGAAACCTACTAATGAAAAACTGTTTTTT,CAGGRAGKPTNEKLFF
.,TRBV7-3,.,TRBJ2-7,TGTGCCAGCAGTCTTGGGGGGACCTACGAGCAGTACTTC,CASSLGGTYEQYF
.,TRBV7-9,.,TRBJ1-3,TGTGCCAGCAGCTTGCTTTGGGCAAACACCATATATTTT,CASSLLWANTIYF
.,TRBV28,.,TRBJ1-1,TGTGCCAGCAGCAACAGATGGGTGGGCACTGAAGCTTTCTTT,CASSNRWVGTEAFF
TRBD2,TRBV7-2,.,TRBJ2-7,TGTGCCAGCAGCTCGGACCCCAGGACTAGCGGGAGGATGGAGCAGTACTTC,CASSSDPRTSGRMEQYF
TRBD1,TRBV23-1,.,TRBJ1-1,TGCGCCAGCAGACGACAGGGTACGACGGGCACTGAAGCTTTCTTT,CASRRQGTTGTEAFF
.,TRBV7-2,.,TRBJ2-7,TGTGCCAGCAGCTTAGTCGGAGGGATCCCCTACGAGCAGTACTTC,CASSLVGGIPYEQYF
TRBD1,TRBV5-1,.,TRBJ2-5,TGCGCCAGCAGAACAGGGGGAGAGACCCAGTACTTC,CASRTGGETQYF
.,TRBV21-1,.,TRBJ2-1,TGTGCCAGCAGCAAGAGCGGCGGGAGGGCTGGGGTTGAGCAGTTCTTC,CASSKSGGRAGVEQFF
.,TRBV27,.,TRBJ1-5,TGTGCCAGCAGTTTGGGACGCAATCAGCCCCAGCATTTT,CASSLGRNQPQHF
.,TRBV18,.,TRBJ2-7,TGTGCCAGCTCACCCGGGACGGCCATGATGGACGAGCAGTACTTC,CASSPGTAMMDEQYF
.,TRBV2,.,TRBJ1-5,TGTGCCAGCCGGGAGAGATTTTACAGCAATCAGCCCCAGCATTTT,CASRERFYSNQPQHF
TRBD2,TRBV28,.,TRBJ2-7,TGTGCCAGCAGCTCGCTTGAAGCGGGATTCTCCTACGAGCAGTACTTC,CASSSLEAGFSYEQYF
.,TRBV6-1,.,TRBJ2-2,TGTGCCAGCAGTGAATTCCCCCCCACCAGGGCCAACACCGGGGAGCTGTTTTTT,CASSEFPPTRANTGELFF
.,TRBV5-1,once,TRBJ2-7,TGCGCCAGCAGCTTGGCCGCAGATTACGAGCAGTACTTC,CASSLAADYEQYF